Shown below are 16 T cell receptor beta chains from a single sample sequenced in a study of technical replicates of blood from several donors. Libraries were prepared by immunoSEQ multiplex PCR; TCRdb keeps only in-frame clonotypes and omits some of them. The sample includes approximately 89,000 clones, 94% seen only once; the top ten take roughly 0.26%. The specimen was T cells isolated from PBMCs. The receptors stem from a human donor in good health.

The chain recombines TRBV6-5 with TRBJ2-1; D gene uncertain. The V gene lost 0 bases and the J gene lost 9 bases, with 9 bases spanning the gap. This CDR3 has 13 residues. Germline loops: CDR1 MNHEY, CDR2 SVGAGI. CDR3 region: CASSYSNPGEQFF. CDR3 DNA: TGTGCCAGCAGTTACTCGAACCCGGGTGAGCAGTTCTTC.

This rearrangement joins TRBV7-3 to TRBJ2-2; 8 nucleotides match TRBD2. Trimming took 2 bases from V and 3 from J; bases not matched to a gene: 8. Germline V gene sequence: CDR1 SGHTA, CDR2 FQGTGA. The CDR3 is 17 amino acids. CDR3 region: CASSLGGSGAYTGELFF. The CDR3 DNA follows: TGTGCCAGCAGCTTAGGTGGTAGCGGGGCCTACACCGGGGAGCTGTTTTTT.

The rearrangement joins TRBV5-6 to TRBJ2-3; perhaps TRBD1 as D (6 bases). CDR3 length: 14 amino acids. The V end lost 5 bases, the J end lost 0 bases, and 10 bases lay between the germline ends. Germline CDR1 reads SGHDT; CDR2 reads YYEEEE. In DNA form, the CDR3 reads TGTGCCAGCAGTGGGGACACGAGCACAGATACGCAGTATTTT. Its translation: CASSGDTSTDTQYF.

The V call is TRBV14, the J call TRBJ2-4; 13 bases fit TRBD2. In germline, CDR1 is SGHDN, CDR2 FVKESK. The J segment lost 1 base and the V segment lost 3 bases, leaving 9 bases of the junction unmatched. CDR3 length: 19 amino acids. The DNA of the CDR3 is TGTGCCAGCAGCCAGGGGACGGCGACTAGCGGGAGGGCCAAAAACATTCAGTACTTC. Residues: CASSQGTATSGRAKNIQYF.

The chain recombines TRBV6-4 with TRBJ2-1; no clear D. The CDR3 sequence is 16 residues long. V was cut by 0 bases and J by 1 base, with 10 bases left in between. Germline V lookup: CDR1 MRHNA, CDR2 SNTAGT. As DNA, the CDR3 is TGTGCCAGCAGTGACTCAATGGCAGTATCCTACAATGAGCAGTTCTTC. This gives the protein CASSDSMAVSYNEQFF.

This rearrangement joins TRBV13 to TRBJ2-1; 12 bases are shared with TRBD2. The CDR3 loop spans 16 amino acids. From germline, CDR1 is PRHDT and CDR2 FYEKMQ (reference sequence). Losses at the gene ends were 2 bases for V and 5 bases for J; bases not matched to a gene: 4. CDR3: CASSLWTSGDHNEQFF. The CDR3 region has the DNA TGTGCCAGCAGCTTATGGACTAGCGGGGACCACAATGAGCAGTTCTTC. Using reference TRBV13 and TRBJ2-1 for the parts outside the CDR3, the full variable domain is AAGVIQSPRHLIKEKRETATLKCYPIPRHDTVYWYQQGPGQDPQFLISFYEKMQSDKGSIPDRFSAQQFSDYHSELNMSSLELGDSALYFCASSLWTSGDHNEQFFGPGTRLTVL.

The chain recombines TRBV18 with TRBJ2-1; 11 bases are a match to TRBD2. CDR1 is KGHSH and CDR2 is LQKENI in the germline V gene. Losses at the gene ends were 4 bases for V and 5 bases for J; bases not matched to a gene: 4. The CDR3 consists of 15 residues. CDR3: CASSLWGLADNEQFF. The CDR3 coding sequence is TGTGCCAGCTCACTATGGGGACTAGCGGACAATGAGCAGTTCTTC.

CDR3 in amino acids: CASSPLGQPTGPNYGYTF. The CDR3 DNA reads as TGTGCCAGCAGTCCTCTAGGGCAACCGACAGGTCCTAACTATGGCTACACCTTC. This chain joins TRBV27 and TRBJ1-2; TRBD1 is a possible D gene (6 bases). Trimming shortened V by 5 bases and J by 0 bases, and 22 bases separated the two germline ends. The CDR3 loop spans 18 amino acids. From germline, CDR1 is MNHEY and CDR2 SMNVEV (reference sequence).

This clone showed up just once. The CDR3 nucleotides read TGCGCCAGCAGCCCGACAGGGCGGAATGAGCAGTTCTTC. Protein: CASSPTGRNEQFF. The chain has TRBV4-1 and TRBJ2-1; 7 nucleotides agree with TRBD1. Trimming cost V 4 bases and J 7 bases; bases outside gene matches: 4. The CDR3 has 13 amino acids. Germline CDR1 is MGHRA and CDR2 is YSYEKL.

J is TRBJ1-1 and V is TRBV25-1; no definite D call. V was pared by 3 bases and J by 3 bases, with 5 bases between. Germline CDR1 reads MGHDK; CDR2 reads SYGVNS. The CDR3 has 12 amino acids. In nucleotides, the CDR3 is TGTGCCAGCAGTGATCAATACACTGAAGCTTTCTTT. Translated: CASSDQYTEAFF.

V is TRBV11-2 and J is TRBJ1-5; D is undetermined. Trimming pared 0 bases from V and 12 bases from J, leaving 15 bases between. Germline-derived CDR1 and CDR2 are SGHAT and FQNNGV. The CDR3 runs 14 residues. The CDR3 sequence is CASSLDPYQSVQHF. Here the CDR3 DNA reads TGTGCCAGCAGCTTAGATCCGTATCAATCAGTCCAGCATTTT.

This clone showed up just a few times. The genes are TRBV29-1 and TRBJ1-2; the D gene is possibly TRBD1 (6 bases). Trimming removed 3 bases at V and 4 bases at J, with 15 bases between. In germline, CDR1 is SQVTM, CDR2 ANQGSEA. There are 14 residues in the CDR3. The CDR3 loop is CSVDVGGVGYGYTF. Written as DNA, the CDR3 is TGCAGCGTTGACGTTGGGGGCGTCGGCTATGGCTACACCTTC.

This clone appeared once. The chain recombines TRBV6-1 with TRBJ1-1; D not resolved. Trimming removed 1 base from V and 5 bases from J, with 8 bases in between. The germline V gene encodes CDR1 MNHNS and CDR2 SASEGT. This CDR3 comprises 13 residues. CDR3 sequence (DNA): TGTGCCAGCAGTGAAGAATACTATACTGAAGCTTTCTTT. Translation gives CASSEEYYTEAFF.

The gene calls are TRBV5-1 and TRBJ2-5, with 9 bases lining up with TRBD2. With V trimmed by 4 bases and J by 3 bases, 7 bases remained unmatched. This CDR3 spans 15 amino acids. CDR1 is SGHRS, CDR2 YFSETQ, per germline. The CDR3: CASSVQLAGEETQYF. The CDR3 DNA is TGCGCCAGCAGCGTTCAGTTAGCGGGAGAAGAGACCCAGTACTTC.

Only one count was recorded for this clone. The chain links TRBV29-1 to TRBJ2-7; 9 positions agree with TRBD1. The CDR3 sequence is 13 residues long. Germline trimming cut 6 bases from V and 4 bases from J; bases unmatched to any gene: 7. CDR1 is SQVTM, CDR2 ANQGSEA, per germline. The CDR3 DNA is TGCAGCGTCGTCCCGGGACAGGGTTACGAGCAGTACTTC. Protein: CSVVPGQGYEQYF.

This CDR3 reads CASSREVAAYNEQFF. The CDR3, as DNA: TGTGCCAGCAGTCGAGAGGTAGCGGCTTACAATGAGCAGTTCTTC. This chain connects TRBV7-2 to TRBJ2-1; D perhaps matches TRBD2 (6 bases). Per germline, CDR1 SGHTA and CDR2 FQGNSA. V shed 6 bases and J shed 4 bases, with 16 bases lying between them. The CDR3 extends over 15 amino acids.